Shown below are 32 T cell receptor beta chains from a single sample sequenced in a study of blood T cells in healthy people across ages. Sample-barcoded 5' priming and a J-beta primer mix drove a second PCR of about 7 to 11 cycles. From the 5' RACE reads, TCRdb called clonotypes with MiXCR, one entry per CDR3 protein. The sample records hundreds of thousands of distinct CDR3 sequences, roughly 53% being singletons. Sample: blood. These receptors were taken from an elderly man in good health.

Turning to this clonotype: Sequence at one end of the junction differs from germline and may be a read error. V gene TRBV7-8 combines with J gene TRBJ2-3, with D unclear. The CDR3 is 11 amino acids. Germline V gene sequence: CDR1 SGHVS, CDR2 FQNEAQ. DNA for the CDR3: TGTGCCAGCAGCTTTGGAGATATGCAGTATTTT. Translating it yields CASSFGDMQYF.

The rearrangement links TRBV5-1 to TRBJ2-6, with a tentative D call TRBD1 (6 bases). Germline V gives CDR1 SGHRS, CDR2 YFSETQ. The CDR3 consists of 18 residues. Trimming took off 4 bases at V and 0 bases at J, with 17 bases between the two ends. DNA of the CDR3: TGCGCCAGCAGCCGCTGGGACACCAACCCCTCTGGGGCCAACGTCCTGACTTTC. Translation: CASSRWDTNPSGANVLTF. Full variable domain (remainder filled in from reference TRBV5-1 and TRBJ2-6): KAGVTQTPRYLIKTRGQQVTLSCSPISGHRSVSWYQQTPGQGLQFLFEYFSETQRNKGNFPGRFSGRQFSNSRSEMNVSTLELGDSALYLCASSRWDTNPSGANVLTFGAGSRLTVL.

In its sample, this clonotype was seen a few times. The gene calls are TRBV3-1 and TRBJ2-7; D remains ambiguous. The CDR3 has 13 residues. V was shortened by 5 bases and J by 2 bases, with 10 bases between the two germline ends. CDR1 is LGHDT, CDR2 YNNKEL, per germline (reference sequence). CDR3 nucleotides: TGTGCCAGCAGCGCAGAGCCGGCCTACGAGCAGTACTTC. Its translation: CASSAEPAYEQYF.

The chain recombines TRBV29-1 with TRBJ1-2; 8 positions agree with TRBD1. This CDR3 spans 14 amino acids. After removal of 6 bases from V and 4 bases from J, the junction contained 10 bases not matched to a gene. Germline V gene lookup returns CDR1 SQVTM and CDR2 ANQGSEA. The CDR3 nucleotides read TGCAGCGTCCCGAACCAGGGGGCTGGCTATGGCTACACCTTC. It encodes CSVPNQGAGYGYTF.

This clonotype appeared a few times. The V gene is TRBV9, the J gene TRBJ2-3, with no clear D. V lost 4 bases and J 6 bases, leaving 9 bases between the germline ends. Germline CDR1 is SGDLS and CDR2 is YYNGEE. CDR3 length: 12 residues. CDR3 in amino acids: CASSSPRDTQYF. The CDR3 DNA reads as TGTGCCAGCAGCTCCCCCCGGGATACGCAGTATTTT.

The rearrangement links TRBV3-1 to TRBJ2-1; 13 bases fit TRBD2. Per germline, CDR1 LGHDT and CDR2 YNNKEL (reference sequence). J lost 11 bases, V lost 1 base, and 8 bases had no gene match. This CDR3 contains 16 residues. The chain's CDR3 is CASSQVWTSGSGKQFF. The CDR3 DNA is TGTGCCAGCAGCCAAGTTTGGACTAGCGGGAGTGGGAAGCAGTTCTTC.

This clonotype has just a few counts. V and J are TRBV9 and TRBJ2-4, with a tentative D call TRBD1 (6 bases). The last part of the DNA fits TRBJ2-7 better; the J call may be wrong. This CDR3 is built from 18 residues. The V gene's germline CDR1 is SGDLS and CDR2 YYNGEE. The CDR3 loop is CASSVDATGLGPLREQYF. The CDR3, as DNA: TGTGCCAGCAGCGTAGATGCAACAGGGTTGGGTCCCCTACGCGAGCAGTACTTC.

The chain carries TRBV5-1 and TRBJ2-4, with 7 bases that match TRBD1. This CDR3 has 18 residues. The J segment lost 1 base and the V segment lost 3 bases, leaving 13 bases of the junction unmatched. Germline V CDR1 and CDR2: SGHRS, YFSETQ. CDR3 amino acids: CASSSLQGYGPAKNIQYF. CDR3 sequence (DNA): TGCGCCAGCAGCTCATTACAGGGGTATGGCCCCGCCAAAAACATTCAGTACTTC. The whole variable domain, remainder taken from reference TRBV5-1 and TRBJ2-4, is KAGVTQTPRYLIKTRGQQVTLSCSPISGHRSVSWYQQTPGQGLQFLFEYFSETQRNKGNFPGRFSGRQFSNSRSEMNVSTLELGDSALYLCASSSLQGYGPAKNIQYFGAGTRLSVL.

The rearrangement uses TRBV10-1 and TRBJ1-4; the D gene is possibly TRBD1 (5 bases). With 0 bases removed from V and 12 bases from J, the gap between germline ends came to 14 bases. CDR1 WNHNN and CDR2 SYGVQD come from the germline V gene (reference sequence). The CDR3 has 14 residues. The CDR3 nucleotides read TGCGCCAGCAGTGAGTCGGGACCCCTTGGTCAACTGTTTTTT. Encoded protein: CASSESGPLGQLFF.

This chain joins TRBV29-1 and TRBJ2-7; TRBD1 matches at 7 bases. Germline V gives CDR1 SQVTM, CDR2 ANQGSEA. This CDR3 is 12 amino acids long. Unmatched junction bases numbered 4, after V lost 2 bases and J lost 6 bases. Here the CDR3 reads CSVEHAGGEQYF. Written as DNA, the CDR3 is TGCAGCGTTGAACACGCAGGGGGCGAGCAGTACTTC.

The chain couples TRBV6-5 to TRBJ2-7, with 8 bases identical to TRBD2. The CDR3 runs 15 residues. J was trimmed by 2 bases and V by 2 bases; bases with no gene match: 5. CDR1 is MNHEY and CDR2 is SVGAGI in the germline V gene. The CDR3 DNA reads TGTGCCAGCAGTTACGAAGGGACTAGACCCTACGAGCAGTACTTC. This translates into CASSYEGTRPYEQYF.

A note on this clonotype: A read error may produce the germline difference seen at one junction end. The chain has TRBV6-5 and TRBJ2-5, with D unresolved. The CDR3 length is 11 residues. Looked up from germline, CDR1 is MNHEY and CDR2 is SVGAGI. The CDR3, as DNA: TGTGCCAGCAGTTACCAAGAGACCCGGTACTTC. This gives the protein CASSYQETRYF.

The genes are TRBV7-3 and TRBJ1-1; 12 bases fit TRBD1. CDR1 and CDR2 from the germline V gene are SGHTA and FQGTGA. The CDR3 consists of 14 residues. V was pared by 5 bases and J by 10 bases, with 8 bases of the junction left unmatched. The CDR3 spells CASSPGGTGGRAFF. CDR3 nucleotides: TGTGCCAGCAGCCCTGGCGGGACAGGGGGCCGAGCTTTCTTT.

V and J are TRBV20-1 and TRBJ2-6, with D unclear. This CDR3 is 16 amino acids long. Trimming took off 2 bases at V and 0 bases at J, with 11 bases between the two ends. CDR1 is DFQATT, CDR2 SNEGSKA, per germline (reference sequence). This CDR3 is CSARHRTPSGANVLTF. The CDR3 DNA reads as TGCAGTGCTAGACACCGAACTCCCTCTGGGGCCAACGTCCTGACTTTC.

This rearrangement joins TRBV28 to TRBJ2-4; TRBD2 might be the D (6 bases). The J call may be in error: the DNA end matches TRBJ2-7 better. The CDR3 is made up of 12 amino acids. Germline CDR1 and CDR2: MDHEN and SYDVKM. CDR3 region: CAYRADGGEQYF. The CDR3 DNA reads TGTGCCTATAGGGCGGACGGGGGCGAGCAGTACTTC.

V is TRBV6-4 and J is TRBJ2-1; D gene uncertain. The V end was cut by 0 bases, the J end by 4 bases, with 13 bases between. Germline V gives CDR1 MRHNA, CDR2 SNTAGT. The CDR3 is made up of 16 amino acids. The CDR3 region is CASSDSGGFKYNEQFF. The CDR3 bases are TGTGCCAGCAGTGACTCGGGCGGCTTTAAGTACAATGAGCAGTTCTTC.

J is TRBJ2-4 and V is TRBV10-3; 10 nucleotides line up with TRBD1. Judging by the DNA end, TRBJ2-7 fits better; the J call may be wrong. The V gene's germline CDR1 is ENHRY and CDR2 SYGVKD. The CDR3 is 15 residues long. The CDR3 loop reads CATKGGGQGENEQYF. The CDR3 DNA sequence: TGTGCCACCAAAGGCGGCGGACAGGGGGAGAACGAGCAGTACTTC.

The chain has TRBV4-1 and TRBJ2-5; 10 positions agree with TRBD2. The J call may be mistaken, given a closer DNA end match to TRBJ2-7. This CDR3 contains 16 residues. Germline V CDR1 and CDR2: MGHRA, YSYEKL. CDR3 nucleotide sequence: TGCGCCAGCAGCCAAGATAGGGGACTAGCGCCCCTCGAGCAGTACTTC. Protein: CASSQDRGLAPLEQYF.

This clonotype has a handful of counts. The V call is TRBV7-2, the J call TRBJ2-3; 15 bases align to TRBD2. V lost 6 bases to trimming and J lost 5 bases; unmatched junction nucleotides: 9. Germline CDR1 is SGHTA and CDR2 is FQGNSA. The CDR3 has 17 amino acids. The CDR3 here is CASSSGLAGGPGDTQYF. The CDR3 DNA follows: TGTGCCAGCAGTTCCGGACTAGCGGGAGGGCCAGGAGATACGCAGTATTTT.

The rearrangement uses TRBV7-9 and TRBJ2-7, with D perhaps TRBD1 (6 bases). The CDR3 is made up of 15 amino acids. The V and J ends lost 4 bases and 3 bases respectively, with 16 bases between them. The germline CDR1 and CDR2 sequences are SEHNR and FQNEAQ (reference sequence). CDR3 loop: CASSSRGTGFYEQYF. The CDR3, as DNA: TGTGCCAGCAGCTCTCGGGGTACAGGGTTCTACGAGCAGTACTTC.

The V and J genes are TRBV27 and TRBJ1-5, with 9 bases lining up with TRBD1. Losses at the gene ends were 5 bases for V and 7 bases for J; bases not matched to a gene: 9. The CDR3 totals 15 residues. Per the germline V gene, CDR1 is MNHEY and CDR2 is SMNVEV (reference sequence). CDR3 DNA sequence: TGTGCCAGCAGTCAGACAGGGGGGAATCTCCAGCCCCAGCATTTT. Protein sequence: CASSQTGGNLQPQHF.

This rearrangement joins TRBV20-1 to TRBJ2-4; 13 bases agree with TRBD2. V was clipped by 5 bases and J by 11 bases; unmatched bases: 12. CDR1 and CDR2 from the germline V gene are DFQATT and SNEGSKA (reference sequence). The CDR3 is 15 residues long. CDR3 DNA: TGCAGTGCTTCCCCGGGACTAGCGGGACCAGGAGTTCAGTACTTC. This encodes CSASPGLAGPGVQYF.

V is TRBV29-1 and J is TRBJ2-5; perhaps TRBD2 as D (6 bases). The last part of the DNA fits TRBJ2-7 better; the J call may be wrong. The germline V gene has CDR1 SQVTM and CDR2 ANQGSEA. This CDR3 has 14 residues. In DNA form, the CDR3 reads TGCAGCGTTGCAGGGAGGACGGGAGCCTACGAGCAGTACTTC. Its protein is CSVAGRTGAYEQYF.

The chain links TRBV2 to TRBJ2-7; no definite D call. Per the germline V gene, CDR1 is SNHLY and CDR2 is FYNNEI. The V and J ends lost 0 bases and 3 bases respectively, with 12 bases between them. The CDR3 extends over 15 amino acids. In DNA form, the CDR3 reads TGTGCCAGCAGTGAAGCACTCATGCGAATCTACGAGCAGTACTTC. It specifies CASSEALMRIYEQYF.

V is TRBV7-9 and J is TRBJ1-5; D gene unclear. The V and J ends lost 5 bases and 4 bases respectively, with 9 bases between them. The CDR3 length is 13 residues. Germline loops: CDR1 SEHNR, CDR2 FQNEAQ (reference sequence). The CDR3 coding sequence is TGTGCCAGCAGCGAGACGTGGAATCAGCCCCAGCATTTT. Translated: CASSETWNQPQHF.

This clonotype was picked up one time. The chain recombines TRBV6-6 with TRBJ2-7; 10 bases align to TRBD2. Germline CDR1 reads MNHNY; CDR2 reads SVGAGI (reference sequence). The V segment lost 4 bases and the J segment 1 base; nucleotides outside the gene matches: 7. The length of the CDR3 is 16 residues. The CDR3 nucleotides are TGTGCCAGCAGTTCGCCCCAAGCGGGAGGGTCCTACGAGCAGTACTTC. Residues: CASSSPQAGGSYEQYF.

This chain joins TRBV12-3 or TRBV12-4 and TRBJ2-5; D is perhaps TRBD1 or TRBD2 (5 bases each). The CDR3 spans 12 residues. Trimming cost V 5 bases and J 11 bases, with 15 bases left between them. CDR3 DNA: TGTGCCAGCAGTCGACGCCTGGGGGAGCAGTACTTC. Its protein is CASSRRLGEQYF.

The rearrangement links TRBV20-1 to TRBJ2-1; perhaps TRBD1 as D (5 bases). The CDR3 runs to 11 residues. CDR1 and CDR2 from the germline V gene are DFQATT and SNEGSKA (reference sequence). The CDR3 DNA sequence: TGCAGCTTCGTAAGGGGTGGTGAGCAGTTCTTC. Translation gives CSFVRGGEQFF.

The CDR3 is CASTPGDRRETNYGYTF. Written as DNA, the CDR3 is TGTGCCAGCACTCCGGGGGACAGGAGAGAAACGAACTATGGCTACACCTTC. The V and J genes are TRBV6-1 and TRBJ1-2, with TRBD1 matching over 8 bases. V lost 7 bases to trimming and J lost 2 bases; unmatched junction nucleotides: 15. The CDR3 length is 17 residues. Per germline, CDR1 MNHNS and CDR2 SASEGT.

This clonotype was picked up a small number of times. As DNA, the CDR3 is TGTGCCAGCAGCTCTACAGGAGCTGTCTATGGCTACACCTTC. This codes for CASSSTGAVYGYTF. The chain is built from TRBV7-9 and TRBJ1-2; D is possibly TRBD1 (5 bases). V lost 4 bases and J 4 bases, leaving 13 bases between the germline ends. Germline V gene sequence: CDR1 SEHNR, CDR2 FQNEAQ (reference sequence). The CDR3 has 14 residues.

About this clonotype: A junction boundary mismatches the germline segment, possibly from a read error. V usage is TRBV4-2 and J usage is TRBJ2-4, with D perhaps TRBD2 (5 bases). There are 18 residues in the CDR3. Germline V gives CDR1 LGHNA, CDR2 YNFKEQ. The CDR3 DNA sequence: TGTACCAGCAGCCAATTCGAGTTCGGCTCGGGAAGCAAAAACATTCAGTACTTC. It encodes CTSSQFEFGSGSKNIQYF.

This clonotype was seen repeatedly, ten times or more. CDR3 residues: CSAGTSGNYEQYF. In DNA, the CDR3 is TGCAGTGCCGGGACTAGCGGTAACTACGAGCAGTACTTC. The chain recombines TRBV20-1 with TRBJ2-7; 11 bases line up with TRBD2. CDR1 and CDR2 from the germline V gene are DFQATT and SNEGSKA (reference sequence). The CDR3 contains 13 residues. V was clipped by 6 bases and J by 3 bases; unmatched bases: 4.